This TCR beta chain was retrieved from a study of tumor and adjacent non-tumor tissue in lung cancer. Study observations and caveats: Normal lung showed higher cumulative top 100 clone frequency than tumor.

Concerning this clonotype: Its antigen is unknown.

Germline trimming cut 2 bases from V and 9 bases from J; bases unmatched to any gene: 9. CDR3 length equals 16 residues. In germline, CDR1 is MDHEN, CDR2 SYDVKM. This sample's RNA came from whole unsorted tissue. Distant lung tissue was collected more than 3 cm away from the tumor edge. Three rounds of nested PCR, following a modified ARM-PCR protocol, produced the TCRbeta library. TCRdb reprocessed the multiplex PCR reads with MiXCR, giving one entry per CDR3 protein. The sample comprises about 67,000 distinct CDR3 sequences, more than 75% of which are singletons, and roughly 45% rests with the top ten.

The sequence was collected from a man between 60 and 75 years old with non-small cell lung cancer. Sequenced material: distant non-tumor lung tissue. V and J are TRBV28 and TRBJ2-1; 11 bases line up with TRBD2. DNA of the CDR3: TGTGCCAGCAGTTTAGGGCTAGCGGGAGGCTGGACTGAGCAGTTCTTC. Translating gives CASSLGLAGGWTEQFF.